This T cell receptor (beta chain) is from a study of T cell responses to AZD1222 COVID-19 vaccine. General study findings and limits: At baseline, just five to seven AZD1222 recipients tested seropositive.

V shed 5 bases and J shed 8 bases, with 15 bases lying between them. Germline V lookup: CDR1 LNHDA, CDR2 SQIVND (reference sequence). CDR3 length: 13 amino acids. Sequencing was performed with immunoSEQ multiplex PCR; in TCRdb, only in-frame clones are kept and a portion is missing. The data hold approximately 100,000 clones, with approximately 91% observed a single time. As concerns this clone: Its antigen is not known.

V usage is TRBV19 and J usage is TRBJ1-2, with D maybe TRBD1 (5 bases). Sequenced material: peripheral blood, taken on day 0 of AZD1222 vaccination. The origin of this receptor is an adult in good health. CDR3 DNA sequence: TGTGCCAGTAGTCTCTTGGGGACGCAGGGCTACACCTTC. This codes for CASSLLGTQGYTF.